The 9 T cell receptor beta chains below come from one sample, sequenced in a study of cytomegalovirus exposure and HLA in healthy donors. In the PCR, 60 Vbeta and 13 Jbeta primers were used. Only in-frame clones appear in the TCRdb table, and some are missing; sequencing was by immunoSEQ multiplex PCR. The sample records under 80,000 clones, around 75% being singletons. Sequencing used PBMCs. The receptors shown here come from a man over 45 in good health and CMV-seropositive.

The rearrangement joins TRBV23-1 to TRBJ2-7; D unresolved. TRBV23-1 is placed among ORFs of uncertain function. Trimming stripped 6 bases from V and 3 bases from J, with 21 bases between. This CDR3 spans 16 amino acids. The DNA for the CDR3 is TGCGCCAGCAGCCAAGAAGCAGGAAAAGGCTACTACGAGCAGTACTTC. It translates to CASSQEAGKGYYEQYF.

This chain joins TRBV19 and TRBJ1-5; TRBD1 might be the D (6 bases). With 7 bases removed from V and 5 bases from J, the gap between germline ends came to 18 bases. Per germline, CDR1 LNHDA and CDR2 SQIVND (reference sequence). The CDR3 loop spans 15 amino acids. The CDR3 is CASMGADRLDQPQHF. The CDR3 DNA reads TGTGCCAGTATGGGAGCCGACAGGCTTGATCAGCCCCAGCATTTT. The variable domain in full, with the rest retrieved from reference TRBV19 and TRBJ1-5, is DGGITQSPKYLFRKEGQNVTLSCEQNLNHDAMYWYRQDPGQGLRLIYYSQIVNDFQKGDIAEGYSVSREKKESFPLTVTSAQKNPTAFYLCASMGADRLDQPQHFGDGTRLSIL.

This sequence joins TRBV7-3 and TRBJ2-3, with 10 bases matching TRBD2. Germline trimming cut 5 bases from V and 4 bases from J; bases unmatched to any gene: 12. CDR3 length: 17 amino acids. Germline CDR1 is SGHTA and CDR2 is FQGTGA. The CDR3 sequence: CASSPAPPGLAADTQYF. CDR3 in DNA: TGTGCCAGCAGCCCCGCCCCCCCCGGACTAGCGGCAGATACGCAGTATTTT.

This CDR3 is CASSEYDPGQYGYTF. The CDR3 DNA reads TGCGCCAGCAGTGAGTACGACCCTGGACAGTATGGCTACACCTTC. This rearrangement joins TRBV10-2 to TRBJ1-2, with D possibly being TRBD1 (6 bases). There are 15 residues in the CDR3. Trimming took 1 base from V and 5 from J, leaving 14 bases between them. CDR1 WSHSY and CDR2 SAAADI come from the germline V gene.

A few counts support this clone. The CDR3 reads CASSRPRGSRYNEQFF. Here the CDR3 DNA reads TGTGCCAGCAGCCGGCCTAGAGGGAGTAGGTACAATGAGCAGTTCTTC. The chain recombines TRBV27 with TRBJ2-1; weak D call: TRBD2 (5 bases). This CDR3 spans 16 amino acids. The germline V gene encodes CDR1 MNHEY and CDR2 SMNVEV (reference sequence). V dropped 6 bases and J dropped 4 bases, with 19 bases sitting between them.

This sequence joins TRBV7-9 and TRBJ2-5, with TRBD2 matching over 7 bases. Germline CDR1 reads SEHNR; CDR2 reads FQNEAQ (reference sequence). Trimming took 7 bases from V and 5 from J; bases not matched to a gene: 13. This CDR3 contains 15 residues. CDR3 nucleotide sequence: TGTGCCAGCATCCCCGGAGGGAGGGTGCAGGAGACCCAGTACTTC. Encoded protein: CASIPGGRVQETQYF.

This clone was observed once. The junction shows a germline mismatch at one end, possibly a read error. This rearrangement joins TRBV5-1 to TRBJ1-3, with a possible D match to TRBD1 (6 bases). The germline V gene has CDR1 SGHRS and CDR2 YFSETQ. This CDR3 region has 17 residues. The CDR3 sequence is CVSSLPTGIGAGNTIYF. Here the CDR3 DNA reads TGCGTCAGCAGCTTGCCTACAGGGATAGGAGCTGGAAACACCATATATTTT.

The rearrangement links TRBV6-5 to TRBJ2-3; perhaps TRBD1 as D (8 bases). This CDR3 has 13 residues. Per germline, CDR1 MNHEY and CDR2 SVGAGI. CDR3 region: CANRGGPTDTQYF. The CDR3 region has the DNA TGTGCTAACAGGGGGGGGCCCACAGATACGCAGTATTTT.

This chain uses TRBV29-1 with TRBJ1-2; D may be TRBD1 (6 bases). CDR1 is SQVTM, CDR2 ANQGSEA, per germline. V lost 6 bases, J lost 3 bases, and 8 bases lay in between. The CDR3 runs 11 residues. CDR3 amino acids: CSVQGHYGYTF. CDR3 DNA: TGCAGCGTCCAGGGGCACTATGGCTACACCTTC.